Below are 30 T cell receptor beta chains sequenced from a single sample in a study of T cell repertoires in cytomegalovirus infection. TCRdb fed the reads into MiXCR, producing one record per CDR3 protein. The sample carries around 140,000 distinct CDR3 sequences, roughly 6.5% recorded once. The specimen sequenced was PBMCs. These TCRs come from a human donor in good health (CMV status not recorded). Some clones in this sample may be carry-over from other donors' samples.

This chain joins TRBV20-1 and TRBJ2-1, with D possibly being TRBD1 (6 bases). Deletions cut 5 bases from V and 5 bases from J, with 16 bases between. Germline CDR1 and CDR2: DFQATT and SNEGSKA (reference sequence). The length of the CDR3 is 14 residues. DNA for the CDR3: TGCAGTGCTCAAGGGGGACCAATCGACAATGAGCAGTTCTTC. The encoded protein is CSAQGGPIDNEQFF.

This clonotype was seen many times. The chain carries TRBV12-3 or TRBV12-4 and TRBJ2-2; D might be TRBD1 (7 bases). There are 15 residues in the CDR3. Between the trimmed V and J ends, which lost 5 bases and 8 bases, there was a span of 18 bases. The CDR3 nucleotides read TGTGCCAGCAGTACGACAGGGAGGTTGTCGGGGGAGCTGTTTTTT. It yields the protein CASSTTGRLSGELFF.

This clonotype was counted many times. CDR3 loop: CATSRGVTKNIQYF. CDR3 DNA: TGTGCCACCAGCAGAGGGGTGACCAAAAACATTCAGTACTTC. The chain carries TRBV15 and TRBJ2-4; no firm D call. This CDR3 has 14 residues. Germline loops: CDR1 LNHNV, CDR2 YYDKDF (reference sequence). V lost 1 base and J 2 bases, leaving 6 bases between the germline ends.

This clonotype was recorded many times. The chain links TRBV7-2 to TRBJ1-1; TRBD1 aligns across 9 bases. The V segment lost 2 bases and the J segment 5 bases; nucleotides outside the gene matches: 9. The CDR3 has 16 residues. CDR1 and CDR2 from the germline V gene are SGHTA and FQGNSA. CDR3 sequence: CASSLFGQGIRTEAFF. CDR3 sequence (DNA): TGTGCCAGCAGCTTATTCGGACAGGGGATTCGTACTGAAGCTTTCTTT.

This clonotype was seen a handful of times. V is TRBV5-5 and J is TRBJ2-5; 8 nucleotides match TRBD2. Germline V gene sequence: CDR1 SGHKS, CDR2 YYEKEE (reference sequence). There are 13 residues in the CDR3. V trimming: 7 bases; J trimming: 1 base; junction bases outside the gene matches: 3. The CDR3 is CASSRGAQETQYF. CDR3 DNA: TGTGCCAGCTCGCGGGGGGCCCAAGAGACCCAGTACTTC.

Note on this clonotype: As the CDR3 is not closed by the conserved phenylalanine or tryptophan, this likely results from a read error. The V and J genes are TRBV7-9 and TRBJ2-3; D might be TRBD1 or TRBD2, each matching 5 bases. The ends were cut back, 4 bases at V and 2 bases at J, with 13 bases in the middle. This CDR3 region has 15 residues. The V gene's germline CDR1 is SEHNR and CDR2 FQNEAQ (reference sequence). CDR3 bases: TGTGCCAGCAGCTGGGGGTTAAGTTACACAGATACGCAGTATTCT. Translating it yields CASSWGLSYTDTQYS.

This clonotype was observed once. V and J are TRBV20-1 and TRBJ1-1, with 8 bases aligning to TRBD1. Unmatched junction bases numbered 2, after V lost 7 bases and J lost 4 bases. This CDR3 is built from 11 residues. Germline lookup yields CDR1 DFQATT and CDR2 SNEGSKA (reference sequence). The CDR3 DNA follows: TGCAGTGTGACAGGGGTCACTGAAGCTTTCTTT. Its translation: CSVTGVTEAFF.

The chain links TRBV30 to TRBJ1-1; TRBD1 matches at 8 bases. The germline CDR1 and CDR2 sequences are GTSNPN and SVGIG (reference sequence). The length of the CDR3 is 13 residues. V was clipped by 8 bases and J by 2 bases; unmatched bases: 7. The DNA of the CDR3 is TGTGCCGGGCGGGACAGGATAAACACTGAAGCTTTCTTT. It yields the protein CAGRDRINTEAFF.

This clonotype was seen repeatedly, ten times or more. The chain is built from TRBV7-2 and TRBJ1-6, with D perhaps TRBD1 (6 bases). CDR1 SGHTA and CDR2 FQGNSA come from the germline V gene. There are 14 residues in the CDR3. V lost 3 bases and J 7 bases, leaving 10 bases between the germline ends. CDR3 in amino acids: CASSFQGRNSPLHF. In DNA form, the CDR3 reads TGTGCCAGCAGCTTCCAGGGGAGAAATTCACCCCTCCACTTT.

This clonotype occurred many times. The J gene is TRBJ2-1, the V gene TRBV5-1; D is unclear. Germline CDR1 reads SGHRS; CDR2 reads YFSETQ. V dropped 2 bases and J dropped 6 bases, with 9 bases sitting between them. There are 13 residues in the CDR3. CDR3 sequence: CASSLRFGNEQFF. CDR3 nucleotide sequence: TGCGCCAGCAGCTTAAGGTTCGGCAATGAGCAGTTCTTC.

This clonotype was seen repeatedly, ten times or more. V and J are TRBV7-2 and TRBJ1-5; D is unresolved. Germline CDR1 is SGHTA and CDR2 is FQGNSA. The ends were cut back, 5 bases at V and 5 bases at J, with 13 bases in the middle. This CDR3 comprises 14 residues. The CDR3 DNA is TGTGCCAGCAGCCCGGGAGGGAACTATCAGCCCCAGCATTTT. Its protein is CASSPGGNYQPQHF.

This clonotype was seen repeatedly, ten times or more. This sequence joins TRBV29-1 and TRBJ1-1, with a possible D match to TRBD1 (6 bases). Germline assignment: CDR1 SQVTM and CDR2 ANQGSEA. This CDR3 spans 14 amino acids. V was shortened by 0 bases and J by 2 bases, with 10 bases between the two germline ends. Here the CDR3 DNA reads TGCAGCGTTGAAGAATGGGGGCCCAACACTGAAGCTTTCTTT. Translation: CSVEEWGPNTEAFF.

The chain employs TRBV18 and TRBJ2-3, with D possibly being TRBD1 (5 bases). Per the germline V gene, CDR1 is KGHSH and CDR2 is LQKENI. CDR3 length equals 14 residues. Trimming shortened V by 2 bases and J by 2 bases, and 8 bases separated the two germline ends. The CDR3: CASSPVDITDTQYF. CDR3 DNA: TGTGCCAGCTCACCAGTGGACATCACAGATACGCAGTATTTT. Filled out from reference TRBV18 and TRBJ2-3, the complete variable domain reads NAGVMQNPRHLVRRRGQEARLRCSPMKGHSHVYWYRQLPEEGLKFMVYLQKENIIDESGMPKERFSAEFPKEGPSILRIQQVVRGDSAAYFCASSPVDITDTQYFGPGTRLTVL.

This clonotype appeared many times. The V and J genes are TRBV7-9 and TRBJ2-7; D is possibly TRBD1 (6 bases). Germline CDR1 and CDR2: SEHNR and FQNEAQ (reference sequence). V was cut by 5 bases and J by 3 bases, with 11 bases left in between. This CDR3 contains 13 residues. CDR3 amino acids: CASSPDRSYEQYF. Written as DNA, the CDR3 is TGTGCCAGCAGCCCGGACAGAAGCTACGAGCAGTACTTC.

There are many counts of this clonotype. The CDR3 reads CSVERGRGATEAFF. The CDR3 DNA reads as TGCAGCGTTGAAAGGGGTAGGGGGGCCACTGAAGCTTTCTTT. The chain is built from TRBV29-1 and TRBJ1-1; a weak D match, TRBD1 (6 bases). Trimming shortened V by 2 bases and J by 4 bases, and 14 bases separated the two germline ends. The V gene's germline CDR1 is SQVTM and CDR2 ANQGSEA. The CDR3 length is 14 residues.

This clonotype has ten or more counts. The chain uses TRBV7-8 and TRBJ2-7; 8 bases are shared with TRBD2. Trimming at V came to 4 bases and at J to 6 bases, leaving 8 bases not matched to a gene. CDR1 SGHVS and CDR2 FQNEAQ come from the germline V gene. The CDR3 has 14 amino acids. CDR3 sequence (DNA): TGTGCCAGCAGCTCGGGACGGGGGGGCACCGAGCAGTACTTC. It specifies CASSSGRGGTEQYF.

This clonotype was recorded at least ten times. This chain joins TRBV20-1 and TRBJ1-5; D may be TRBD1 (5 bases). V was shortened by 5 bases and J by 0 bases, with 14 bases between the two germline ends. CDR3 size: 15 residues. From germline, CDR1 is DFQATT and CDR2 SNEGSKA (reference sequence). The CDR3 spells CSALRQLHSNQPQHF. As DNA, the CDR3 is TGCAGTGCTTTGAGACAGCTCCATAGCAATCAGCCCCAGCATTTT.

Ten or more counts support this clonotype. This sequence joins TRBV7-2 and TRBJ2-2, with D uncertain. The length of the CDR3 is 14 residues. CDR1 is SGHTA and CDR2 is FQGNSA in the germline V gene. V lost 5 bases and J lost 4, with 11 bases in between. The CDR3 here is CASSVKGPTGELFF. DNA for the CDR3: TGTGCCAGCAGCGTAAAGGGTCCCACCGGGGAGCTGTTTTTT.

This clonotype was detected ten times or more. The CDR3 DNA is TGCAGTGCTGCCCCGGACAGGAGAGACACAGATACGCAGTATTTT. Its translation is CSAAPDRRDTDTQYF. The chain uses TRBV20-1 and TRBJ2-3, with 7 positions matching TRBD1. V gave up 5 bases and J gave up 2 bases; unmatched junction bases: 10. This CDR3 spans 15 amino acids. Germline V gene data show CDR1 as DFQATT and CDR2 as SNEGSKA (reference sequence).

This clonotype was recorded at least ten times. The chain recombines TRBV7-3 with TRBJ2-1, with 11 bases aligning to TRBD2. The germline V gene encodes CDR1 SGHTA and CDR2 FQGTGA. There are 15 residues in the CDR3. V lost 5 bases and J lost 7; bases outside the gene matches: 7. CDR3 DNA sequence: TGTGCCAGCAGCCCAGTAGCGGGGGGGCCGAATGAGCAGTTCTTC. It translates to CASSPVAGGPNEQFF.

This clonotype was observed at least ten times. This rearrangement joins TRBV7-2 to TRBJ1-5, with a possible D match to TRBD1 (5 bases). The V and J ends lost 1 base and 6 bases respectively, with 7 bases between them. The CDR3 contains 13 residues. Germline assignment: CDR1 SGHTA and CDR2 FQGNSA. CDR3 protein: CASSLVRGQPQHF. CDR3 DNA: TGTGCCAGCAGCTTAGTTAGGGGTCAGCCCCAGCATTTT.

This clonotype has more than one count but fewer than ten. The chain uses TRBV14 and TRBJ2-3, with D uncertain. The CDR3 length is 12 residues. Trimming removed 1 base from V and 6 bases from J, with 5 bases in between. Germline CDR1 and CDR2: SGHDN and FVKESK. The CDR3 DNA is TGTGCCAGCAGCCAAGTGGGGGATACGCAGTATTTT. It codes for CASSQVGDTQYF.

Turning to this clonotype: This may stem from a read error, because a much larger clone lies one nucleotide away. CDR3 nucleotide sequence: TGTGCCAGCACCCTCTTACAAGGGAACTACAATGTGCAGTTCTTC. It translates to CASTLLQGNYNVQFF. The gene calls are TRBV7-6 and TRBJ2-1, with D hard to call. The CDR3 is made up of 15 amino acids. Germline V gene sequence: CDR1 SGHVS, CDR2 FNYEAQ. Looking up the rest from reference TRBV7-6 and TRBJ2-1 gives the full variable domain: GAGVSQSPRYKVTKRGQDVALRCDPISGHVSLYWYRQALGQGPEFLTYFNYEAQQDKSGLPNDRFSAERPEGSISTLTIQRTEQRDSAMYRCASTLLQGNYNVQFFGPGTRLTVL.

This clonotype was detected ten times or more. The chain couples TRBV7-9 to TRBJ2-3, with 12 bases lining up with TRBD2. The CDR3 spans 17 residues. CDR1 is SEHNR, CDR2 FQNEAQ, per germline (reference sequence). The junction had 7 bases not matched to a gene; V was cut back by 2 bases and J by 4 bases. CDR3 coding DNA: TGTGCCAGCAGCTTACTAAGGCTAGCGGGGGGGCCAGATACGCAGTATTTT. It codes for CASSLLRLAGGPDTQYF. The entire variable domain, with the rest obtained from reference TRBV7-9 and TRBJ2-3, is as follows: DTGVSQNPRHKITKRGQNVTFRCDPISEHNRLYWYRQTLGQGPEFLTYFQNEAQLEKSRLLSDRFSAERPKGSFSTLEIQRTEQGDSAMYLCASSLLRLAGGPDTQYFGPGTRLTVL.

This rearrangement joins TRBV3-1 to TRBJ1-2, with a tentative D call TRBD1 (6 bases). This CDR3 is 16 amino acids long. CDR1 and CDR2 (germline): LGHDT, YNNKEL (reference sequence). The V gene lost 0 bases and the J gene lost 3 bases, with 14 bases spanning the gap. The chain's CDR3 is CASSQDLGGLDYGYTF. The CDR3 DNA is TGTGCCAGCAGCCAAGATTTGGGGGGGCTTGACTATGGCTACACCTTC. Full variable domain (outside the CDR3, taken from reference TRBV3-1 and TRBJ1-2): DTAVSQTPKYLVTQMGNDKSIKCEQNLGHDTMYWYKQDSKKFLKIMFSYNNKELIINETVPNRFSPKSPDKAHLNLHINSLELGDSAVYFCASSQDLGGLDYGYTFGSGTRLTVV.

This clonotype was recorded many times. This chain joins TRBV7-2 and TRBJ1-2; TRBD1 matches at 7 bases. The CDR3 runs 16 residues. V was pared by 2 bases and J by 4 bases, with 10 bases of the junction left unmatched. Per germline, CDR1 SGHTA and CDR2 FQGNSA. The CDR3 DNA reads TGTGCCAGCAGCTTATTCAGGGGGGGGCGCGCCTATGGCTACACCTTC. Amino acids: CASSLFRGGRAYGYTF.

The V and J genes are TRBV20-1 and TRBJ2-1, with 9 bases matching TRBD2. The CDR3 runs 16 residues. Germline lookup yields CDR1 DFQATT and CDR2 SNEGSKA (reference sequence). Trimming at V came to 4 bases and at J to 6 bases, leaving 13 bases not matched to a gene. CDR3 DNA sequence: TGCAGTGCTACCCTACCGGGACTAGCAGCCCTCAATGAGCAGTTCTTC. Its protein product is CSATLPGLAALNEQFF.

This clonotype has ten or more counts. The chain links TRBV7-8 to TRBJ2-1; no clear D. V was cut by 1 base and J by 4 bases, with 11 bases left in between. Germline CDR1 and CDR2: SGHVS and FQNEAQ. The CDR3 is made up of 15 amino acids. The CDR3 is CASSLGLQLYNEQFF. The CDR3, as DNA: TGTGCCAGCAGCTTAGGACTCCAATTATACAATGAGCAGTTCTTC.

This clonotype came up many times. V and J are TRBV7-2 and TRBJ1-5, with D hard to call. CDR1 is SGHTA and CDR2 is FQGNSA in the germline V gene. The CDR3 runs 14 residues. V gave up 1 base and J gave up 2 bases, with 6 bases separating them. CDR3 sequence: CASSLDVRNQPQHF. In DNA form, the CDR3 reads TGTGCCAGCAGCTTAGACGTTCGCAATCAGCCCCAGCATTTT.

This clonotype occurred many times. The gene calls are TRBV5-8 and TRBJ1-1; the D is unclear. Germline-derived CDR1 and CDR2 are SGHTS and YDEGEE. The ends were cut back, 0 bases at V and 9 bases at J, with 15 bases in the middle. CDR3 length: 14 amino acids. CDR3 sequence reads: CASSLGSVSPQAFF. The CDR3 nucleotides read TGTGCCAGCAGCTTGGGGTCGGTATCTCCCCAAGCTTTCTTT.